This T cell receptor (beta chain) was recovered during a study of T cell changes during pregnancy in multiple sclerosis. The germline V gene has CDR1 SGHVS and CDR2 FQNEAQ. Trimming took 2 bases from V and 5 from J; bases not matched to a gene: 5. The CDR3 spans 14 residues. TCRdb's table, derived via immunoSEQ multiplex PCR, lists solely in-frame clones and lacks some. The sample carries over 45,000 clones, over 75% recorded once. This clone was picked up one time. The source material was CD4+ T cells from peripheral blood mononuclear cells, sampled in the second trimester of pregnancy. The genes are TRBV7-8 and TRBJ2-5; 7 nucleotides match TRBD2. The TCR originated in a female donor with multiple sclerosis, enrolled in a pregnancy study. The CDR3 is CASSLRTSYETQYF. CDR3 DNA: TGTGCCAGCAGCTTAAGGACTAGTTATGAGACCCAGTACTTC.